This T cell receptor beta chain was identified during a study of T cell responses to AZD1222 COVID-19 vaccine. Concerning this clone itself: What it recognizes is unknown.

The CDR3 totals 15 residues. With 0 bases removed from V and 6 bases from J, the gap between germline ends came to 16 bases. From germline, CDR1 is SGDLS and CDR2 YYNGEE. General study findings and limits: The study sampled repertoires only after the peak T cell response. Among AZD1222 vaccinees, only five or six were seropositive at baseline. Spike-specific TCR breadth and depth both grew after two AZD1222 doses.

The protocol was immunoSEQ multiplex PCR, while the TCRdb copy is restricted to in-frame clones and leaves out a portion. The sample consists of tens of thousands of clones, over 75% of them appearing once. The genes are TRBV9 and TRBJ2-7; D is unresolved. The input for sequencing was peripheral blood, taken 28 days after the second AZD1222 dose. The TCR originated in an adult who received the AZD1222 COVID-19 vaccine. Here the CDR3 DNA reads TGTGCCAGCAGCGTAGTAAACCCCCGAGCACTCGAGCAGTACTTC. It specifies CASSVVNPRALEQYF.